Below, 9 T cell receptor beta chains from the same sample are listed, as sequenced in a study of radiotherapy plus CTLA-4 blockade in lung cancer. Sequencing was performed with immunoSEQ multiplex PCR; in TCRdb, only in-frame clones are kept and a portion is missing. The data contain roughly 76,000 clones, 70% to 80% of them singletons. This material consisted of peripheral blood, taken from a patient treated with radiotherapy plus ipilimumab. These receptors were taken from a human donor with non-small cell lung cancer whose response to radiotherapy plus ipilimumab could not be evaluated.

Only a few counts were recorded for this clone. This sequence joins TRBV7-9 and TRBJ1-4; 9 nucleotides align to TRBD1. After removal of 5 bases from V and 4 bases from J, the junction contained 8 bases not matched to a gene. Germline values: CDR1 SEHNR, CDR2 FQNEAQ (reference sequence). The CDR3 loop spans 16 amino acids. The CDR3 loop reads CASSDHRGHGNEKLFF. Written as DNA, the CDR3 is TGTGCCAGCAGCGACCACAGGGGGCATGGTAATGAAAAACTGTTTTTT.

This chain uses TRBV27 with TRBJ1-1; D not certain. Trimming removed 6 bases from V and 1 base from J, with 9 bases in between. Germline assignment: CDR1 MNHEY and CDR2 SMNVEV (reference sequence). The CDR3 length is 13 residues. CDR3 amino acids: CASSWTENTEAFF. CDR3 sequence (DNA): TGTGCCAGCAGCTGGACTGAGAACACTGAAGCTTTCTTT.

This sequence joins TRBV5-1 and TRBJ2-7, with 7 bases matching TRBD2. V shed 0 bases, J shed 6 bases, and the junction held 12 bases outside the gene matches. Per germline, CDR1 SGHRS and CDR2 YFSETQ. The CDR3 is 16 residues long. The CDR3 loop is CASSLDPSGPGREQYF. In DNA, the CDR3 is TGCGCCAGCAGCTTGGACCCTAGCGGCCCGGGTCGCGAGCAGTACTTC.

The chain uses TRBV13 and TRBJ1-2; no clear D. CDR1 is PRHDT, CDR2 FYEKMQ, per germline (reference sequence). Trimming removed 5 bases at V and 2 bases at J, with 18 bases between. The CDR3 consists of 16 residues. The CDR3 bases are TGTGCCAGCAGCGCCCGCTCTTGGTCCCTAAACTATGGCTACACCTTC. It yields the protein CASSARSWSLNYGYTF.

J is TRBJ1-5 and V is TRBV4-3, with D perhaps TRBD1 (6 bases). The CDR3 is made up of 13 amino acids. Germline-derived CDR1 and CDR2 are LGHNA and YSLEER. V was trimmed by 1 base and J by 11 bases, leaving 12 bases between them. CDR3 nucleotide sequence: TGCGCCAGCAGCCAAGTTGGGGGCTCGACCCAGCATTTT. It yields the protein CASSQVGGSTQHF.

The rearrangement uses TRBV28 and TRBJ2-7; D is possibly TRBD1 (5 bases). The CDR3 is made up of 14 amino acids. Germline loops: CDR1 MDHEN, CDR2 SYDVKM. Trimming shortened V by 2 bases and J by 3 bases, and 11 bases separated the two germline ends. DNA for the CDR3: TGTGCCAGCAGTTTACCCAGGGTGGACTACGAGCAGTACTTC. Residues: CASSLPRVDYEQYF.

This clone was counted only a few times. J is TRBJ1-2 and V is TRBV30, with D perhaps matching TRBD1 (6 bases). This CDR3 comprises 14 residues. V was pared by 4 bases and J by 3 bases, with 15 bases between. Germline loops: CDR1 GTSNPN, CDR2 SVGIG (reference sequence). This CDR3 reads CAWTSSGAYYGYTF. The CDR3 nucleotides read TGTGCCTGGACTTCCTCAGGGGCCTACTATGGCTACACCTTC.

The chain has TRBV5-4 and TRBJ1-5, with 10 nucleotides matching TRBD1. The CDR3 contains 15 residues. Looked up from germline, CDR1 is SGHNT and CDR2 is YYREEE (reference sequence). V shed 4 bases and J 2 bases; nucleotides not matched to a gene: 3. CDR3 DNA: TGTGCCAGCAGCGCAGGACAGGGGGGCAATCAGCCCCAGCATTTT. Translated: CASSAGQGGNQPQHF.

The V and J genes are TRBV10-3 and TRBJ2-1, with a weak D call TRBD1 (5 bases). The V gene lost 4 bases and the J gene lost 5 bases, with 30 bases spanning the gap. CDR1 is ENHRY and CDR2 is SYGVKD in the germline V gene. The length of the CDR3 is 20 residues. The CDR3 coding sequence is TGTGCCATCAGTGGTCCTCCAGGGCTAACAACAGAGAGCCTAAACAATGAGCAGTTCTTC. It specifies CAISGPPGLTTESLNNEQFF.